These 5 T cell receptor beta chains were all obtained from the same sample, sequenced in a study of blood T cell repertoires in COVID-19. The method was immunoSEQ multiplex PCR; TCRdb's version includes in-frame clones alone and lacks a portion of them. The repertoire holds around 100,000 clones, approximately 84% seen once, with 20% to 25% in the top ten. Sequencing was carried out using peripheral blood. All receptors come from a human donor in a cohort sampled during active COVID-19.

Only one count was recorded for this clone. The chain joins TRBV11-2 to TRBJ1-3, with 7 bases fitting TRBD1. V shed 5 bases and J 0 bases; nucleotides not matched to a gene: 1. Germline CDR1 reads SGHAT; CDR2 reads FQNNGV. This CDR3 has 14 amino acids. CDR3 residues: CASSGQVSGNTIYF. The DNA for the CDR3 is TGTGCCAGCAGCGGACAGGTCTCTGGAAACACCATATATTTT.

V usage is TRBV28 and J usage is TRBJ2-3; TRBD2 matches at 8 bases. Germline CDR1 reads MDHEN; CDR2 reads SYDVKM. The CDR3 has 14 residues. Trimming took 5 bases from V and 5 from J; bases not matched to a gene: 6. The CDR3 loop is CASSPAGVVDTQYF. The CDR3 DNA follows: TGTGCCAGCAGTCCAGCGGGAGTGGTAGATACGCAGTATTTT.

The CDR3 region has the DNA TGTGCCAGCAGCTTGTATCCCTACGAGCAGTACTTC. It codes for CASSLYPYEQYF. The chain couples TRBV5-6 to TRBJ2-7; no firm D call. Per the germline V gene, CDR1 is SGHDT and CDR2 is YYEEEE. The CDR3 spans 12 residues. V lost 1 base and J lost 2, with 4 bases in between.

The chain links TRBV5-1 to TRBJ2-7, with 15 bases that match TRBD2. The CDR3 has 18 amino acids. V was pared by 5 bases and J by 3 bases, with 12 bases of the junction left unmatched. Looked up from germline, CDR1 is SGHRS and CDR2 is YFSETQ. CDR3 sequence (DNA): TGCGCCAGCAGGCCCCCCCCCGGACTAGCGGGGGGGCGCTACGAGCAGTACTTC. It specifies CASRPPPGLAGGRYEQYF.

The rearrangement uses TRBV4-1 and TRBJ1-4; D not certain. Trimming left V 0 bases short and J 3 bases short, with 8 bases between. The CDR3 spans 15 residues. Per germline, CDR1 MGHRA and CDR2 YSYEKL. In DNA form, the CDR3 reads TGCGCCAGCAGCCAAGATACAGTCCCTAATGAAAAACTGTTTTTT. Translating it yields CASSQDTVPNEKLFF.